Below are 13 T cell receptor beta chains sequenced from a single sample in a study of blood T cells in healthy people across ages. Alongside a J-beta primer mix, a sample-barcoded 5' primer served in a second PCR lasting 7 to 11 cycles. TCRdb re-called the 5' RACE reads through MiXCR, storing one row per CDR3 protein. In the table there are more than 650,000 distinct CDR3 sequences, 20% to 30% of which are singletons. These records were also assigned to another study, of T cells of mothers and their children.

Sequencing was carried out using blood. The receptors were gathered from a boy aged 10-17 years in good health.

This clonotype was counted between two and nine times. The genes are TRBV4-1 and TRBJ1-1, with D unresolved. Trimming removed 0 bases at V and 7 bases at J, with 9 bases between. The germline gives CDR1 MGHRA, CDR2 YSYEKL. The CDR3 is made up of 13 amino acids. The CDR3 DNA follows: TGCGCCAGCAGCCAAGATCGGTGGCGTGAAGCTTTCTTT. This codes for CASSQDRWREAFF.

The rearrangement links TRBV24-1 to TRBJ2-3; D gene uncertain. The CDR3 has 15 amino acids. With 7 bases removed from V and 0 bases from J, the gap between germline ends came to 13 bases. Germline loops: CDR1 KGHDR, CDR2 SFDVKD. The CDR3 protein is CATSQDGFSTDTQYF. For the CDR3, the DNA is TGTGCCACCAGCCAGGACGGGTTTAGCACAGATACGCAGTATTTT.

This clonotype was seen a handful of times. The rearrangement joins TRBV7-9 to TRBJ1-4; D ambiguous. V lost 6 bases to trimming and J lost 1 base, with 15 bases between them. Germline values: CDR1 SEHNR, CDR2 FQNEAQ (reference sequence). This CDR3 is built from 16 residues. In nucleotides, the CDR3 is TGTGCCAGCAGTTCGATAAATGGAAAAACTAATGAAAAACTGTTTTTT. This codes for CASSSINGKTNEKLFF. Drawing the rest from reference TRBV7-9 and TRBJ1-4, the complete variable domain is DTGVSQNPRHKITKRGQNVTFRCDPISEHNRLYWYRQTLGQGPEFLTYFQNEAQLEKSRLLSDRFSAERPKGSFSTLEIQRTEQGDSAMYLCASSSINGKTNEKLFFGSGTQLSVL.

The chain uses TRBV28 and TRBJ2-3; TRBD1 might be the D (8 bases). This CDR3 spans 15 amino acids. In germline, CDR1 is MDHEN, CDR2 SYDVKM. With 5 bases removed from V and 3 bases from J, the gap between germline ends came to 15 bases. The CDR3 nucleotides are TGTGCCAGCAGTACTCAACAGGGGGGGACAGATACGCAGTATTTT. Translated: CASSTQQGGTDTQYF.

CDR3 DNA sequence: TGTGCCAGCAGTACTACCGGGACAGGCATCACTGAAGCTTTCTTT. This sequence encodes CASSTTGTGITEAFF. This chain uses TRBV6-6 with TRBJ1-1; 8 bases agree with TRBD1. The CDR3 runs 15 residues. From germline, CDR1 is MNHNY and CDR2 SVGAGI (reference sequence). The trim removed 5 bases at V and 4 bases at J, leaving 9 bases unmatched.

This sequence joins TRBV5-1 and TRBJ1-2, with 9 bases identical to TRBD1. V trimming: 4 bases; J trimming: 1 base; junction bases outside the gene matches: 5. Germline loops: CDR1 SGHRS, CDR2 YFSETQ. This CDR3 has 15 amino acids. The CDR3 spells CASSRDRALNYGYTF. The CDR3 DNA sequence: TGCGCCAGCAGCCGGGACAGGGCCCTTAACTATGGCTACACCTTC. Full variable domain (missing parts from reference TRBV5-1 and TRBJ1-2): KAGVTQTPRYLIKTRGQQVTLSCSPISGHRSVSWYQQTPGQGLQFLFEYFSETQRNKGNFPGRFSGRQFSNSRSEMNVSTLELGDSALYLCASSRDRALNYGYTFGSGTRLTVV.

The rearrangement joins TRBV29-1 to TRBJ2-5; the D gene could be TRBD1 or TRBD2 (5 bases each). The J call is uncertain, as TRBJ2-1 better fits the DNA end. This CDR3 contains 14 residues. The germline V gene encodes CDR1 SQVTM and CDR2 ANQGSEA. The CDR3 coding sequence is TGCAGCGTCGAGGGACGAGACGCTTACAATGAGCAGTTCTTC. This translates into CSVEGRDAYNEQFF.

CDR3: CSAGPSGGSNEQYF. Written as DNA, the CDR3 is TGCAGTGCTGGTCCTAGCGGGGGGTCAAACGAGCAGTACTTC. The chain has TRBV20-1 and TRBJ2-7, with 11 bases matching TRBD2. CDR1 and CDR2 from the germline V gene are DFQATT and SNEGSKA (reference sequence). The CDR3 has 14 amino acids. The ends lost 5 bases at V and 5 bases at J; junction bases unmatched: 8.

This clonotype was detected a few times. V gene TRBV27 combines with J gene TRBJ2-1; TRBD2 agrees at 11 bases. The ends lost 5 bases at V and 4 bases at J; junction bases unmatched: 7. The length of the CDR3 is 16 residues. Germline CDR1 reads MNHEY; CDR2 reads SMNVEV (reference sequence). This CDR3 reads CASSPLTSGVYNEQFF. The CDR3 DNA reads TGTGCCAGCAGTCCTTTGACTAGCGGGGTTTACAATGAGCAGTTCTTC.

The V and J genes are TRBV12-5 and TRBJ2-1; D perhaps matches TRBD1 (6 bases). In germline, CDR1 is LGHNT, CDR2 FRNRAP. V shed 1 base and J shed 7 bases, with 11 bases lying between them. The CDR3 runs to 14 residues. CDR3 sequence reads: CASGLDTRGNEQFF. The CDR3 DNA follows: TGTGCTAGTGGTTTGGACACAAGGGGGAATGAGCAGTTCTTC.

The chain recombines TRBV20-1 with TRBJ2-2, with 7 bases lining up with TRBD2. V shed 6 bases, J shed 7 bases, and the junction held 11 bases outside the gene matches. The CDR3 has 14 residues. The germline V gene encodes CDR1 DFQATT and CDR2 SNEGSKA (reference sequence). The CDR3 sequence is CSASPPGRGGELFF. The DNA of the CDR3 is TGCAGTGCGAGCCCCCCAGGGAGGGGCGGGGAGCTGTTTTTT.

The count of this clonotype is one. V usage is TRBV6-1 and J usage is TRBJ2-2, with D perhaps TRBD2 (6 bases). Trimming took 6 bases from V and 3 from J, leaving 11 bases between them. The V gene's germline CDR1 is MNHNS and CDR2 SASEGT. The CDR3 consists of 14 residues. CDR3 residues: CASRVGTHTGELFF. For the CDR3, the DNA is TGTGCCAGCAGGGTCGGGACTCACACCGGGGAGCTGTTTTTT.

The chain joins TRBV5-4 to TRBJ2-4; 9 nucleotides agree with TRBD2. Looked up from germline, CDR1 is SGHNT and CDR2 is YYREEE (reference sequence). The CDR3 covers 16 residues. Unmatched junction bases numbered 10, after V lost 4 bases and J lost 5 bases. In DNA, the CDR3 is TGTGCCAGCAGCGCCCGGGGTAGCGGGGGCCAAAACATTCAGTACTTC. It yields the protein CASSARGSGGQNIQYF.